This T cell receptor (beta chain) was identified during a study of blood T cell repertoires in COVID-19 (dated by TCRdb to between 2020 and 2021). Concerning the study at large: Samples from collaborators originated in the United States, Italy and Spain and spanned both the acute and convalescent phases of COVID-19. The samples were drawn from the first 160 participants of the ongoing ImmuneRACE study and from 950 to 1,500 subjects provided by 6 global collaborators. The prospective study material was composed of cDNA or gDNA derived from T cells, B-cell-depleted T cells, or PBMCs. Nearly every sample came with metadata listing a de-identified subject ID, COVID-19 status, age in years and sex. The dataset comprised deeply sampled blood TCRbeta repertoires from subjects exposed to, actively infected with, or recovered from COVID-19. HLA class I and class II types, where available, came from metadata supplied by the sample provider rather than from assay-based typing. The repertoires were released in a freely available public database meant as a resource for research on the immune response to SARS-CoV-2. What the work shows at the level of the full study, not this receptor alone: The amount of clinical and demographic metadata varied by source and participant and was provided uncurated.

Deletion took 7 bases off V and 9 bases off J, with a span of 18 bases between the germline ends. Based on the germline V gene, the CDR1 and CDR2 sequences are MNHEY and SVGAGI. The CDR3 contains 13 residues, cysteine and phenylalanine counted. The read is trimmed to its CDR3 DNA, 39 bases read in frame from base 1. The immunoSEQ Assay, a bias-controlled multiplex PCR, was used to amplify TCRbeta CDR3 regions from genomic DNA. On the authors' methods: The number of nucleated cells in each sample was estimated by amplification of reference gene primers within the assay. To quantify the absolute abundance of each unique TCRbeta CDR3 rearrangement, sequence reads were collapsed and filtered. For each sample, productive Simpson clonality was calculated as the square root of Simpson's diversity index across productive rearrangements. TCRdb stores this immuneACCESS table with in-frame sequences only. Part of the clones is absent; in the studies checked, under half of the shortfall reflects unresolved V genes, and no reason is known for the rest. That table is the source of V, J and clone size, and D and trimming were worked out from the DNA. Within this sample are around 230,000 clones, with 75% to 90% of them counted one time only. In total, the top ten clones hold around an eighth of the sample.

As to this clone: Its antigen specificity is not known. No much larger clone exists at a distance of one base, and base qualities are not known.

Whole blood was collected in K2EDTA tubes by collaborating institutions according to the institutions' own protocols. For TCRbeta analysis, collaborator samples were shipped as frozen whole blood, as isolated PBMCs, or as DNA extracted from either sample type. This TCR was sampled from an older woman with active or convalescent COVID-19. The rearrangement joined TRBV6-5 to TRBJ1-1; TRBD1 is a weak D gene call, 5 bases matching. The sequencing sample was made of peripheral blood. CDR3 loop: CASIYGGSGKAFF. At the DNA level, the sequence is TGTGCCAGCATCTACGGGGGGAGCGGGAAAGCTTTCTTT.